This entry lists 2 T cell receptor beta chains sequenced from one sample in a study of T cell responses to AZD1222 COVID-19 vaccine. Using immunoSEQ multiplex PCR, the repertoire was profiled, and TCRdb retains in-frame clones only, with some absent. The data contain approximately 130,000 clones, 80% to 95% of them singletons. The material sequenced was peripheral blood, taken 28 days after the second dose of the MenACWY control vaccine. These receptor sequences come from an adult who received the MenACWY meningococcal vaccine as a control.

V gene TRBV6-1 combines with J gene TRBJ2-3; the D gene could be TRBD1 or TRBD2 (6 bases each). The CDR3 is 14 amino acids. Germline loops: CDR1 MNHNS, CDR2 SASEGT. V was pared by 1 base and J by 4 bases, with 9 bases between. CDR3 region: CASSEGGAPDTQYF. The DNA of the CDR3 is TGTGCCAGCAGTGAAGGGGGGGCCCCAGATACGCAGTATTTT.

V and J are TRBV6-4 and TRBJ2-7; D uncertain. This CDR3 has 12 residues. Trimming left V 0 bases short and J 2 bases short, with 2 bases between. Germline-derived CDR1 and CDR2 are MRHNA and SNTAGT. The CDR3 region has the DNA TGTGCCAGCAGTGACTCGGCCTACGAGCAGTACGTC. Translating gives CASSDSAYEQYV.